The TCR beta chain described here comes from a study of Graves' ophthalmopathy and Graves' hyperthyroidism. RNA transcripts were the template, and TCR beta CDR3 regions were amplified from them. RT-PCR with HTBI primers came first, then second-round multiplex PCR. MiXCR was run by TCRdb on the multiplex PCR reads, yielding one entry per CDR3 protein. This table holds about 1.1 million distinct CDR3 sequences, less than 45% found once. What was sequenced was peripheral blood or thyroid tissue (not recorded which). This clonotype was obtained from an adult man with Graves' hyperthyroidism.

CDR3 bases: TGTGCCAGTAGCCCCGCCGCCGGGACAGGATCCTATAATTCACCCCTCCACTTT. It is translated as CASSPAAGTGSYNSPLHF. The chain combines TRBV19 with TRBJ1-6; 8 bases match TRBD1. V shed 6 bases, J shed 1 base, and the junction held 11 bases outside the gene matches. The CDR3 has 18 residues. The germline V gene has CDR1 LNHDA and CDR2 SQIVND (reference sequence).